One and the same sample provided the 12 T cell receptor beta chains below, sequenced in a study of regulatory dendritic cells for organ transplantation. Sequencing used immunoSEQ multiplex PCR; TCRdb keeps in-frame clones, though not all of them. The sample has about 20,000 clones, about 80% seen once. Sequenced sample: memory CD4+ T cells from blood. Stated subset: CD45RO+ memory T cells. The receptors derive from a human donor in good health.

This clone came up once. The chain carries TRBV5-1 and TRBJ1-1; tentatively, D is TRBD1 (5 bases). Trimming left V 2 bases short and J 1 base short, with 15 bases between. The CDR3 covers 16 residues. The germline V gene has CDR1 SGHRS and CDR2 YFSETQ. CDR3 region: CASSFGREGKNTEAFF. In DNA form, the CDR3 reads TGCGCCAGCAGCTTTGGCAGGGAGGGGAAGAACACTGAAGCTTTCTTT.

J is TRBJ2-3 and V is TRBV7-2, with 8 bases that match TRBD2. Germline lookup yields CDR1 SGHTA and CDR2 FQGNSA. V lost 1 base and J lost 4; bases outside the gene matches: 7. This CDR3 has 16 residues. In DNA form, the CDR3 reads TGTGCCAGCAGCTTAGTTCGGGCGGGGGGTCCAGATACGCAGTATTTT. Amino acids: CASSLVRAGGPDTQYF.

The chain is built from TRBV5-4 and TRBJ1-2; D might be TRBD1 (5 bases). V was pared by 1 base and J by 6 bases, with 16 bases between. CDR1 is SGHNT, CDR2 YYREEE, per germline (reference sequence). CDR3 size: 15 residues. In DNA, the CDR3 is TGTGCCAGCAGCTTGCGCCCGCCTGGAGGGGATGGCTACACCTTC. Its translation is CASSLRPPGGDGYTF.

The chain recombines TRBV19 with TRBJ1-5; TRBD1 might be the D (6 bases). The CDR3 totals 13 residues. The V gene's germline CDR1 is LNHDA and CDR2 SQIVND (reference sequence). V was trimmed by 2 bases and J by 9 bases, leaving 11 bases between them. The CDR3 sequence is CASSIQGYWPQHF. The CDR3, as DNA: TGTGCCAGTAGTATACAGGGGTATTGGCCCCAGCATTTT.

The V gene is TRBV19, the J gene TRBJ1-1, with TRBD1 as a possible D gene (6 bases). The V and J ends lost 5 bases and 4 bases respectively, with 17 bases between them. CDR1 is LNHDA, CDR2 SQIVND, per germline (reference sequence). The CDR3 length is 15 residues. The CDR3 coding sequence is TGTGCCAGTAGTCGAACGGGGGGCGCGGGCACTGAAGCTTTCTTT. Amino acid sequence: CASSRTGGAGTEAFF. Supplemented by reference TRBV19 and TRBJ1-1, the full variable domain reads DGGITQSPKYLFRKEGQNVTLSCEQNLNHDAMYWYRQDPGQGLRLIYYSQIVNDFQKGDIAEGYSVSREKKESFPLTVTSAQKNPTAFYLCASSRTGGAGTEAFFGQGTRLTVV.

The V call is TRBV9, the J call TRBJ1-6; unclear D gene. Trimming removed 8 bases at V and 7 bases at J, with 16 bases between. Germline V gives CDR1 SGDLS, CDR2 YYNGEE. This CDR3 has 14 residues. DNA for the CDR3: TGTGCCAGTAGCCTGGAGGGTTTGAATTCACCCCTCCACTTT. Its translation is CASSLEGLNSPLHF.

The chain carries TRBV7-8 and TRBJ1-6; TRBD1 matches at 9 bases. Germline lookup yields CDR1 SGHVS and CDR2 FQNEAQ. With 1 base clipped from V and 13 bases from J, the junction kept 14 bases outside the gene matches. The CDR3 has 17 residues. CDR3 region: CASSLGADRGSSAPLHF. The CDR3 bases are TGTGCCAGCAGCTTAGGGGCCGACAGGGGGTCGTCAGCGCCCCTCCACTTT.

V is TRBV27 and J is TRBJ2-3; 7 bases are a match to TRBD2. The germline gives CDR1 MNHEY, CDR2 SMNVEV (reference sequence). The CDR3 contains 16 residues. With V trimmed by 2 bases and J by 1 base, 6 bases remained unmatched. In DNA form, the CDR3 reads TGTGCCAGCAGTTTAAATCCGGCGGGGGGCACAGATACGCAGTATTTT. Translated, it gives CASSLNPAGGTDTQYF.

This chain uses TRBV16 with TRBJ1-6, with 9 positions matching TRBD1. The germline CDR1 and CDR2 sequences are KGHSY and FQNENV. The CDR3 contains 14 residues. V shed 5 bases and J 10 bases; nucleotides not matched to a gene: 6. This CDR3 reads CASSSGQGGSPLHF. The CDR3 coding sequence is TGTGCCAGCAGCTCGGGACAGGGAGGGTCACCCCTCCACTTT.

V and J are TRBV27 and TRBJ1-2, with D maybe TRBD1 (6 bases). Germline loops: CDR1 MNHEY, CDR2 SMNVEV (reference sequence). V lost 5 bases, J lost 8 bases, and 18 bases lay in between. There are 14 residues in the CDR3. Here the CDR3 DNA reads TGTGCCAGCAGTGCACGGGGACACCAAGAGGGCTACACCTTC. Translated: CASSARGHQEGYTF.

This clone was seen more than once but under ten times. The rearrangement uses TRBV5-1 and TRBJ1-5, with D unresolved. V was shortened by 0 bases and J by 5 bases, with 12 bases between the two germline ends. This CDR3 comprises 15 residues. CDR1 and CDR2 from the germline V gene are SGHRS and YFSETQ. The CDR3 nucleotides are TGCGCCAGCAGCTTGGATGGAGGTTATCATCAGCCCCAGCATTTT. It codes for CASSLDGGYHQPQHF. Using reference TRBV5-1 and TRBJ1-5 for the parts outside the CDR3, the full variable domain is KAGVTQTPRYLIKTRGQQVTLSCSPISGHRSVSWYQQTPGQGLQFLFEYFSETQRNKGNFPGRFSGRQFSNSRSEMNVSTLELGDSALYLCASSLDGGYHQPQHFGDGTRLSIL.

The chain joins TRBV5-8 to TRBJ2-1; 11 nucleotides match TRBD2. The CDR3 runs to 13 residues. V lost 5 bases, J lost 10 bases, and 5 bases stayed unmatched. Germline CDR1 is SGHTS and CDR2 is YDEGEE. This chain's CDR3 is CASSPGLAAEQFF. In DNA, the CDR3 is TGTGCCAGCAGTCCGGGACTAGCGGCGGAGCAGTTCTTC.